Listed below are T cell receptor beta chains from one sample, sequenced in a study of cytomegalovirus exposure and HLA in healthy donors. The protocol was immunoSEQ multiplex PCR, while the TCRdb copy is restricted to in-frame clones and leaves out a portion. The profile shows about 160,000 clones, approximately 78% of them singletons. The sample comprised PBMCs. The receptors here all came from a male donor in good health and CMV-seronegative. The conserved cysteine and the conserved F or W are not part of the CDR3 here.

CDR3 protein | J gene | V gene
ASSLGGGTDTQY | TRBJ2-3 | TRBV11-3
ASSPGTSSSGNTIY | TRBJ1-3 | TRBV4-3
ASNGGTNTEAF | TRBJ1-1 | TRBV19
ASSPLRDRANSGANVLT | TRBJ2-6 | TRBV5-1
ASSIVGGPSEAGELF | TRBJ2-2 | TRBV19
ASSLAGATNEKLF | TRBJ1-4 | TRBV5-1
ASTWTDQPQH | TRBJ1-5 | TRBV21-1
ASSLWTGETQY | TRBJ2-5 | TRBV7-3
ASSLYAGSYEQY | TRBJ2-7 | TRBV28
ASSLGLNQPQH | TRBJ1-5 | TRBV7-2
ASSSDGGTDTQY | TRBJ2-3 | TRBV5-1
ATRGGGSNTGELF | TRBJ2-2 | TRBV5-1
AWSVSIYEQY | TRBJ2-7 | TRBV30
ASSRGGTGELF | TRBJ2-2 | TRBV5-1
ASSVTSGGREQY | TRBJ2-7 | TRBV27
ASLEGRSSYNEQF | TRBJ2-1 | TRBV12-5
ASSQGIEDEQY | TRBJ2-7 | TRBV4-3
ASRDGTSGPRDD | TRBJ2-7 | TRBV7-8
ASSLGGGSHEQY | TRBJ2-7 | TRBV5-1
ASTQGGNRGQETQY | TRBJ2-5 | TRBV5-1
ASSVAGGTGELF | TRBJ2-2 | TRBV6-1
ASRRTGGNYEQY | TRBJ2-7 | TRBV6-5
ASSLEDRAYRGYT | TRBJ1-2 | TRBV5-1
ASSQGVRVILEQY | TRBJ2-7 | TRBV4-3
ASSGDRESEQF | TRBJ2-1 | TRBV6-1
ASSLGGGGTYEQY | TRBJ2-7 | TRBV7-8
ASSQGLGAVGANVLT | TRBJ2-6 | TRBV4-1
ASSVDSKRLDTQY | TRBJ2-3 | TRBV9
ASSPSRGIITDTQY | TRBJ2-3 | TRBV13
ASSSALTEAF | TRBJ1-1 | TRBV28
ASSEATGRQETQY | TRBJ2-5 | TRBV6-1
ASSSLRGLGTQY | TRBJ2-5 | TRBV6-5
SVEPGQGISQQF | TRBJ2-1 | TRBV29-1
ASRGTENYGYT | TRBJ1-2 | TRBV2
ASSYSAGGQSEQF | TRBJ2-1 | TRBV6-5
ASSPLRSYNEQF | TRBJ2-1 | TRBV5-1
VRSRGDEQY | TRBJ2-7 | TRBV7-5
ASSLAGLGEQY | . | TRBV5-6
ASSFATMGEQF | TRBJ2-1 | TRBV27
ASSYRRGGSSPLH | TRBJ1-6 | TRBV6-5
ASSVLYTGELF | TRBJ2-2 | TRBV2
ASSSTGTSGIGRQETQY | TRBJ2-5 | TRBV11-2